Sequencing of this T cell receptor (beta chain) was carried out in a study of prognosis after radiotherapy for stage I lung cancer. The TCR beta CDR3 region was amplified from genomic DNA, with two rounds of multiplex PCR being used for the amplification. First-round PCR amplification was performed with primers specific to each TRBV and TRBJ gene. TCRdb used MiXCR to reprocess the multiplex PCR reads, holding one entry per CDR3 protein. In the table there are about 35,000 distinct CDR3 sequences, 30% to 35% of which are singletons. Study-wide results and caveats: Post-treatment Shannon entropy following stereotactic body radiation therapy was lower among patients who developed distant metastases.

With V trimmed by 4 bases and J by 6 bases, 5 bases remained unmatched. The CDR3 runs 13 residues. CDR1 and CDR2 (germline): SGHRS, YFSETQ. With regard to this clonotype: The antigen is undetermined.

This chain links TRBV5-1 with TRBJ2-7; 9 bases are a match to TRBD2. Sequences were derived from PBMCs, sampled before or after stereotactic body radiation therapy (not recorded which). This clonotype was sampled from a donor aged 50 or older with non-small cell lung cancer. CDR3 residues: CASSQGTSSEQYF. The CDR3 DNA reads TGCGCCAGCAGCCAGGGGACTAGCTCCGAGCAGTACTTC. The full variable domain, in which reference TRBV5-1 and TRBJ2-7 provide the parts outside the CDR3, is KAGVTQTPRYLIKTRGQQVTLSCSPISGHRSVSWYQQTPGQGLQFLFEYFSETQRNKGNFPGRFSGRQFSNSRSEMNVSTLELGDSALYLCASSQGTSSEQYFGPGTRLTVT.